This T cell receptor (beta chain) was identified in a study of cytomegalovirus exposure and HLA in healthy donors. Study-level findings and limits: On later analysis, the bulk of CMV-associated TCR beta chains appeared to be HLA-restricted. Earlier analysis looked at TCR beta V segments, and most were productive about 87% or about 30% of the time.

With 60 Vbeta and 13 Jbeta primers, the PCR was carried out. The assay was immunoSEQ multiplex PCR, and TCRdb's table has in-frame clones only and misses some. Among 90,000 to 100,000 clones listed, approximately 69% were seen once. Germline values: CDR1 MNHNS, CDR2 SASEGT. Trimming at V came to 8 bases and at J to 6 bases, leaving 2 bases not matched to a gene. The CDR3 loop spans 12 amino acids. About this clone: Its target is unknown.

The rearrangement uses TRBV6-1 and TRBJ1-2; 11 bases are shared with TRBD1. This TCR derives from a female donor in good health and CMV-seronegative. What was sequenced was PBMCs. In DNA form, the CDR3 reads TGTGCCAGCGGACAGGGGGCCCATGGCTACACCTTC. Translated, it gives CASGQGAHGYTF.